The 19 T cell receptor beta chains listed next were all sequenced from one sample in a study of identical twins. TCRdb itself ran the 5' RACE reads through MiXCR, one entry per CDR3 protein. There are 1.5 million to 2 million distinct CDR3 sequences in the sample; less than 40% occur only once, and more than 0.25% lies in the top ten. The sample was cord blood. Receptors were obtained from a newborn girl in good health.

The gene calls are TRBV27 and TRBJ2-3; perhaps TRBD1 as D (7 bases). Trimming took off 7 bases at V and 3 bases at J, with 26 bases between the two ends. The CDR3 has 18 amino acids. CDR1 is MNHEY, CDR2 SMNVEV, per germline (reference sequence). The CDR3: CASIPFGGGQAGTDTQYF. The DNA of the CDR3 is TGTGCCAGCATTCCTTTTGGCGGAGGACAGGCGGGGACAGATACGCAGTATTTT.

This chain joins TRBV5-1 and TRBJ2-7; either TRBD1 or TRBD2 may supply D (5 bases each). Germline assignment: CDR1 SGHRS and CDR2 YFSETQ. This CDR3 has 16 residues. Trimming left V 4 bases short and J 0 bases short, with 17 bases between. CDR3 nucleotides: TGCGCCAGCAGCCCCGTGGGACCCCAAAGCTCCTACGAGCAGTACTTC. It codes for CASSPVGPQSSYEQYF.

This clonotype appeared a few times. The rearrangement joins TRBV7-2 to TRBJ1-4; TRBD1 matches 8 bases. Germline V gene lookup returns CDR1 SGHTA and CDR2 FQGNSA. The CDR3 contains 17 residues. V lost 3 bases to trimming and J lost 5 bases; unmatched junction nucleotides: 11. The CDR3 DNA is TGTGCCAGCAGCTTTCGCCACTGGACAGGGCTGAATGAAAAACTGTTTTTT. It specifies CASSFRHWTGLNEKLFF. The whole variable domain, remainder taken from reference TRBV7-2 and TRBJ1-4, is GAGVSQSPSNKVTEKGKDVELRCDPISGHTALYWYRQSLGQGLEFLIYFQGNSAPDKSGLPSDRFSAERTGGSVSTLTIQRTQQEDSAVYLCASSFRHWTGLNEKLFFGSGTQLSVL.

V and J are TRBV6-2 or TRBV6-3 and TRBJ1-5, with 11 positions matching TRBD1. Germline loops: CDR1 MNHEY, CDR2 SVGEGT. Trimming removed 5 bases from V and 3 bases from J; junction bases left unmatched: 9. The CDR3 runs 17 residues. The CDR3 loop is CASSQRGTGGINQPQHF. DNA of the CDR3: TGTGCCAGCAGTCAACGGGGGACAGGGGGGATCAATCAGCCCCAGCATTTT.

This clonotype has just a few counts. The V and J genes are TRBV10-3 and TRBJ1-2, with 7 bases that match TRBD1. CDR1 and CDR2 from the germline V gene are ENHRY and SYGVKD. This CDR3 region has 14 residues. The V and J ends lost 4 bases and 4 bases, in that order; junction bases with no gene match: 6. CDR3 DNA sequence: TGTGCCATCAGTGTCGGACAGGACCGCTATGGCTACACCTTC. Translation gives CAISVGQDRYGYTF.

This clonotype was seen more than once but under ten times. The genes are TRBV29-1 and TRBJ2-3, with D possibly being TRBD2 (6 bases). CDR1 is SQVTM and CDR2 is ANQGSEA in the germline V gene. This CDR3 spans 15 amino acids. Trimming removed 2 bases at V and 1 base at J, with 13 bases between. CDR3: CSVERGGMGTDTQYF. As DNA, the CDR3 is TGCAGCGTTGAAAGAGGCGGGATGGGCACAGATACGCAGTATTTT.

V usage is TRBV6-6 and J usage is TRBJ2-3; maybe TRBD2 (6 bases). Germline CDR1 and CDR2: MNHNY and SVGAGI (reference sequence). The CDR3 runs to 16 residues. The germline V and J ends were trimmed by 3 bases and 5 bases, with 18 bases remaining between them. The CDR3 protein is CASSYLGGGPRDTQYF. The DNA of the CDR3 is TGTGCCAGCAGTTATTTGGGGGGTGGCCCCAGAGATACGCAGTATTTT.

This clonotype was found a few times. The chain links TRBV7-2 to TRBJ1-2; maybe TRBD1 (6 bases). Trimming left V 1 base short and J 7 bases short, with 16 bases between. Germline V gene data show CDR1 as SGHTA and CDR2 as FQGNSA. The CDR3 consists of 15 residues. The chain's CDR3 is CASSLVFDRLGGYTF. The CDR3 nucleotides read TGTGCCAGCAGCTTAGTTTTCGACAGGCTTGGTGGCTACACCTTC.

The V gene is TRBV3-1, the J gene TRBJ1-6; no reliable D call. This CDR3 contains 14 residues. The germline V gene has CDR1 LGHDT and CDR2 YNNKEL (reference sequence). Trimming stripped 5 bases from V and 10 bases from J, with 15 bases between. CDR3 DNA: TGTGCCAGCAGCTGGGCGGGGAGTTGGTCACCCCTCCACTTT. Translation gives CASSWAGSWSPLHF. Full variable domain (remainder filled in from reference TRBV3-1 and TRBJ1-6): DTAVSQTPKYLVTQMGNDKSIKCEQNLGHDTMYWYKQDSKKFLKIMFSYNNKELIINETVPNRFSPKSPDKAHLNLHINSLELGDSAVYFCASSWAGSWSPLHFGNGTRLTVT.

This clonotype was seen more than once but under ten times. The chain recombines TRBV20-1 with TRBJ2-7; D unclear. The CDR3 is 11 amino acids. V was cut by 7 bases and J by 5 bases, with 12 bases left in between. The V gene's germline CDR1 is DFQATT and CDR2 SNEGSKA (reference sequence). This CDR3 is CSGSPLHEQYF. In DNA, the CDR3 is TGCAGTGGGTCCCCTCTCCACGAGCAGTACTTC.

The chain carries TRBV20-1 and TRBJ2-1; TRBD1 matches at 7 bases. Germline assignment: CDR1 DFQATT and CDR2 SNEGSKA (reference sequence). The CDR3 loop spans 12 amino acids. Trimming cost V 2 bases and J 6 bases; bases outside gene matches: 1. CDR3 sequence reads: CSARQGVNEQFF. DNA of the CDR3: TGCAGTGCTAGACAGGGGGTCAATGAGCAGTTCTTC.

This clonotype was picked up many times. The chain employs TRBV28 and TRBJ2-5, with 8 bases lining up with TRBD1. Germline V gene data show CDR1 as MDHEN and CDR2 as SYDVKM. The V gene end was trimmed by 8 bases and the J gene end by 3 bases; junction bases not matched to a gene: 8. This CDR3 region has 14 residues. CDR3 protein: CASLDRGRKETQYF. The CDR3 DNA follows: TGTGCCAGCTTAGACAGGGGAAGGAAAGAGACCCAGTACTTC.

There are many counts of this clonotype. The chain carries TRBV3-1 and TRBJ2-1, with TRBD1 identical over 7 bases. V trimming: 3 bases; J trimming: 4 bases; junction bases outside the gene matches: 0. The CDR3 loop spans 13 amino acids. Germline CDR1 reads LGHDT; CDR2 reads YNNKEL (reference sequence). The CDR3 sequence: CASSQDRYNEQFF. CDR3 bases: TGTGCCAGCAGCCAGGACAGGTACAATGAGCAGTTCTTC.

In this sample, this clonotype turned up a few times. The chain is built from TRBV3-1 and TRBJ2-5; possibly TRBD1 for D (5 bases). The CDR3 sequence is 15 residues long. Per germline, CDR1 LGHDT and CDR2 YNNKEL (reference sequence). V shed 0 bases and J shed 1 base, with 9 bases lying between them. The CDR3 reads CASSQEGAIQETQYF. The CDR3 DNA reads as TGTGCCAGCAGCCAAGAAGGGGCAATCCAAGAGACCCAGTACTTC.

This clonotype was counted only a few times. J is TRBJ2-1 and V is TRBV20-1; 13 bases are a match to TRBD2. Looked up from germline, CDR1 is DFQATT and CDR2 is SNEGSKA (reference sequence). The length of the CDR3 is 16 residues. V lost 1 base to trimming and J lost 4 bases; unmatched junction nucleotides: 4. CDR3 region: CSARARTSGSYNEQFF. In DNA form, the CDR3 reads TGCAGTGCTAGAGCCCGGACTAGCGGGAGTTACAATGAGCAGTTCTTC.

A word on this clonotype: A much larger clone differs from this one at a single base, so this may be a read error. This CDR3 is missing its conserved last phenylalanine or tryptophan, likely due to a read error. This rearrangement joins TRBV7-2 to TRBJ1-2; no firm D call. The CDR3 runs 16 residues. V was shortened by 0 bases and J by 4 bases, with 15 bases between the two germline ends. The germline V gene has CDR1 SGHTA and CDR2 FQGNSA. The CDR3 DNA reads TGTGCCAGCAGCTTAGCGCTAGGCGGTCTTCCCTATGGCTACACCCTC. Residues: CASSLALGGLPYGYTL.

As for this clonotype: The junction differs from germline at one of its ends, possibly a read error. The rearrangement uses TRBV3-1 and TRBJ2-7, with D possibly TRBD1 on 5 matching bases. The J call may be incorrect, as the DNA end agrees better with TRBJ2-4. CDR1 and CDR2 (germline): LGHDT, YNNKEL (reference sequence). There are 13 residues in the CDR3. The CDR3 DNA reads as TGTGCCGGCAGCCCCCAGGGTAGAAACATTCAGTACTTC. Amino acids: CAGSPQGRNIQYF.

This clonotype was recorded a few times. The CDR3 region is CSAPGYNYGYTF. CDR3 nucleotide sequence: TGCAGTGCTCCGGGTTATAACTATGGCTACACCTTC. This chain uses TRBV20-1 with TRBJ1-2; D remains unclear. Germline V gives CDR1 DFQATT, CDR2 SNEGSKA (reference sequence). V lost 5 bases and J lost 1, with 8 bases in between. This CDR3 is 12 amino acids long.

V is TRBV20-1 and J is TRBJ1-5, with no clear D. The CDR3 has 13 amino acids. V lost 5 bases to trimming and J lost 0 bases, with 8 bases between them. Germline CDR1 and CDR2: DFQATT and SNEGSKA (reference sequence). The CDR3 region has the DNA TGCAGTGCTCTAAGGTCTAGCAATCAGCCCCAGCATTTT. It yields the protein CSALRSSNQPQHF.